This TCR beta chain was found in a study of cytomegalovirus exposure and HLA in healthy donors. General study points: Reportedly, diagnosis of cytomegalovirus status by the classifier showed high specificity and sensitivity.

This clone has only one observation. Antigen specificity is unknown. CDR3 length: 15 amino acids. V gave up 4 bases and J gave up 4 bases; unmatched junction bases: 8. The germline V gene has CDR1 SGDLS and CDR2 YYNGEE. Sequencing used immunoSEQ multiplex PCR; TCRdb keeps in-frame clones, though not all of them. This table holds about 400,000 clones, roughly 85% found once. It was the approximately 130-subject validation cohort, separate from the roughly 700-subject first cohort, to which the donors belonged. Sample: PBMCs. The sequence derives from a woman between 18 and 29 years old in good health and CMV-seronegative. The chain is built from TRBV9 and TRBJ1-2, with 9 bases that match TRBD1. CDR3 nucleotides: TGTGCCAGCAGCCCCGGGACAGGGCTTATCTATGGCTACACCTTC. Its translation is CASSPGTGLIYGYTF.